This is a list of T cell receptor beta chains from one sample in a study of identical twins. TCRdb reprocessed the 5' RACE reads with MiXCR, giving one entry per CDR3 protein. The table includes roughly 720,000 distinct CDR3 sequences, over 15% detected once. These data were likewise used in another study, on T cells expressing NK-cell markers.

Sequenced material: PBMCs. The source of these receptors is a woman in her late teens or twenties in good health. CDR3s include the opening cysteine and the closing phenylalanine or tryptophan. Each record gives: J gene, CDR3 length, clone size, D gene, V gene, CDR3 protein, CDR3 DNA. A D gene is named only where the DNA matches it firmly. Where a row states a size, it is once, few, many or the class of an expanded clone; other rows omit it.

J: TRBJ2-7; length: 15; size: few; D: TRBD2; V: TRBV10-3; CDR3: CAIGPQASGMTRQYF; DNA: TGTGCCATCGGACCCCAAGCTAGCGGGATGACGCGGCAGTACTTC
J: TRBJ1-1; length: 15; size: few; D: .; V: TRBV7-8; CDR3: CASSYLHPPDTEAFF; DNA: TGTGCCAGCAGCTACCTACACCCCCCGGACACTGAAGCTTTCTTT
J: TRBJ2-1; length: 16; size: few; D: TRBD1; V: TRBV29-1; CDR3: CSSTGGSYRSYNEQFF; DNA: TGCAGCTCAACAGGGGGCTCATATAGGTCCTACAATGAGCAGTTCTTC
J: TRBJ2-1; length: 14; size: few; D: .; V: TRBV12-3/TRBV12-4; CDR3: CASSPPDYYNEQFF; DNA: TGTGCCAGCAGCCCACCTGACTATTACAATGAGCAGTTCTTC
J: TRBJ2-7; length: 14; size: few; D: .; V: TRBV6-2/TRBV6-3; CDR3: CASSYAGGLYEQYF; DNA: TGTGCCAGCAGTTATGCCGGGGGACTCTACGAGCAGTACTTC
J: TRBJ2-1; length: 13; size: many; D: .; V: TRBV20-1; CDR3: CSATTLLYNEQFF; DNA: TGCAGTGCTACTACTCTCTTGTACAATGAGCAGTTCTTC
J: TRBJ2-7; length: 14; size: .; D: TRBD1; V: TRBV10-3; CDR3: CAISGRDRGLEQYF; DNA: TGTGCCATCAGTGGCCGGGACAGGGGTCTCGAGCAGTACTTC
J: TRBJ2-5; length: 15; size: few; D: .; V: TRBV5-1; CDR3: CASSLRGLEQETQYF; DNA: TGCGCCAGCAGCTTGCGGGGACTGGAGCAAGAGACCCAGTACTTC
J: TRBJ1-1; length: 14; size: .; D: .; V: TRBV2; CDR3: CASNRGRAGTEAFF; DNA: TGTGCCAGCAATCGGGGGCGGGCGGGCACTGAAGCTTTCTTT
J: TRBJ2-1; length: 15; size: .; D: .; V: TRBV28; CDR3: CASSFSGVAMGEQFF; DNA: TGTGCCAGCAGTTTTTCAGGGGTCGCCATGGGAGAGCAGTTCTTC
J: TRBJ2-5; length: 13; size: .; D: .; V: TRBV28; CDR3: CASSRPPQETQYF; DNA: TGTGCCAGCAGTCGCCCCCCCCAAGAGACCCAGTACTTC
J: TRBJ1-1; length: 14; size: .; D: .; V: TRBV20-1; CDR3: CPRRGDTLNTEAFF; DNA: TGCCCTAGGAGGGGGGACACCTTGAACACTGAAGCTTTCTTT
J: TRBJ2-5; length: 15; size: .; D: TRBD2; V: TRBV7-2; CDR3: CASSLGSGRQETQYF; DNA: TGTGCCAGCAGCTTAGGTAGCGGGAGACAAGAGACCCAGTACTTC